These 9 T cell receptor beta chains were sequenced from one sample in a study of cytomegalovirus exposure and HLA in healthy donors. Primers: 60 Vbeta forward and 13 Jbeta reverse. Method: immunoSEQ multiplex PCR; TCRdb's copy keeps in-frame clones and lacks some. Altogether more than 80,000 clones are present, around 76% being singletons, with the ten largest covering roughly 8.3%. The sequenced material came from PBMCs. These receptors came from a human donor in good health.

The rearrangement joins TRBV6-6 to TRBJ1-2; the match to TRBD1 covers 7 bases. This CDR3 has 13 residues. CDR1 MNHNY and CDR2 SVGAGI come from the germline V gene (reference sequence). Unmatched junction bases numbered 11, after V lost 9 bases and J lost 7 bases. The CDR3: CASGDRLGFGYTF. DNA for the CDR3: TGTGCCAGTGGGGACAGACTTGGATTTGGCTACACCTTC.

V gene TRBV30 combines with J gene TRBJ2-1, with TRBD2 identical over 9 bases. Per the germline V gene, CDR1 is GTSNPN and CDR2 is SVGIG (reference sequence). V lost 3 bases, J lost 12 bases, and 12 bases stayed unmatched. CDR3 length: 14 residues. The CDR3 protein is CAWRLAGSKRGQFF. CDR3 DNA sequence: TGTGCCTGGAGACTAGCGGGTTCAAAAAGGGGGCAGTTCTTC.

This clone has only one observation. The rearrangement joins TRBV5-1 to TRBJ1-2; weak D call: TRBD1 (6 bases). Germline assignment: CDR1 SGHRS and CDR2 YFSETQ. The CDR3 loop spans 14 amino acids. The V gene lost 1 base and the J gene lost 6 bases, with 13 bases spanning the gap. The CDR3 DNA reads TGCGCCAGCAGCTTGTCGGCAGGGGATCATGGCTACACCTTC. Translated, it gives CASSLSAGDHGYTF.

J is TRBJ1-2 and V is TRBV6-5; weak D call: TRBD1 (6 bases). CDR3 length: 13 amino acids. Trimming cost V 2 bases and J 6 bases, with 10 bases left between them. The germline V gene has CDR1 MNHEY and CDR2 SVGAGI. CDR3 amino acids: CASSYSRGHGYTF. CDR3 DNA: TGTGCCAGCAGTTACAGCAGGGGTCATGGCTACACCTTC.

This chain joins TRBV11-2 and TRBJ2-5, with 8 nucleotides matching TRBD1. The CDR3 is 16 residues long. The trim removed 5 bases at V and 5 bases at J, leaving 13 bases unmatched. CDR1 and CDR2 from the germline V gene are SGHAT and FQNNGV. In nucleotides, the CDR3 is TGTGCCAGCAGCCCGGCGGCCCAGGGGGCGGAGGAGACCCAGTACTTC. Translation gives CASSPAAQGAEETQYF.

In nucleotides, the CDR3 is TGTGCCAGCAGTTCCCGGGGCAATCAGCCCCAGCATTTT. The encoded protein is CASSSRGNQPQHF. The chain joins TRBV27 to TRBJ1-5, with D unclear. The germline gives CDR1 MNHEY, CDR2 SMNVEV (reference sequence). CDR3 length: 13 residues. V gave up 4 bases and J gave up 2 bases, with 6 bases separating them.

A few counts support this clone. A far larger clone is one nucleotide away, so this likely arose from a read error. The chain employs TRBV10-3 and TRBJ1-1; 8 bases match TRBD1. The CDR3 length is 14 residues. Trimming at V came to 3 bases and at J to 8 bases, leaving 8 bases not matched to a gene. Germline values: CDR1 ENHRY, CDR2 SYGVKD. The CDR3 DNA reads as TGTGCCATCAGTGACGTGGCACAGGGGGAAGAAGCTTTCTTT. Protein sequence: CAISDVAQGEEAFF.

CDR3 nucleotide sequence: TGTGCCAGCAGCTCGGGGGCGAGGACAGGGATATATGGCTACACCTTC. Protein: CASSSGARTGIYGYTF. This rearrangement joins TRBV5-6 to TRBJ1-2, with 8 positions matching TRBD1. Germline V gives CDR1 SGHDT, CDR2 YYEEEE. Trimming removed 3 bases from V and 5 bases from J; junction bases left unmatched: 12. This CDR3 contains 16 residues.

This chain joins TRBV5-4 and TRBJ1-2; weak D call: TRBD1 (5 bases). Germline V gives CDR1 SGHNT, CDR2 YYREEE (reference sequence). CDR3 length: 14 amino acids. Trimming pared 1 base from V and 5 bases from J, leaving 12 bases between. DNA for the CDR3: TGTGCCAGCAGCTTGTCTGGGGCCGATTATGGCTACACCTTC. Residues: CASSLSGADYGYTF.